This T cell receptor beta chain was identified in a study of T-cell reconstitution after alpha-beta-depleted transplantation in children. For TCRbeta, the library was prepared with unique molecular identifiers. MiXCR, run by TCRdb on the PCR reads, gives a single entry per CDR3 protein. There are fewer than 700,000 distinct CDR3 sequences in the sample; under 30% occur only once, and roughly an eighth lies in the top ten. General study points: At the one-year point after transplant, T-cell counts and TCRbeta diversity were found to come mostly from T cells that had been newly produced. The origin of alpha-beta T cells about two months after transplant was reportedly several hundred expanded graft clones.

J lost 2 bases, V lost 5 bases, and 3 bases had no gene match. The CDR3 is made up of 15 amino acids. Germline CDR1 is SGHTA and CDR2 is FQGNSA. As for this clonotype: The antigen remains unidentified.

The chain combines TRBV7-2 with TRBJ2-5; 12 positions match TRBD2. This TCR came from a boy under two years old who had a stem cell transplant for acute myeloid leukemia, so the T cells may come from the graft donor. The material was PBMCs, mostly from graft donor cells, obtained 360 days after TCRalphabeta/CD19-depleted stem cell transplant. The chain's CDR3 is CASSRGLAGQETQYF. Here the CDR3 DNA reads TGTGCCAGCAGCCGAGGACTAGCGGGGCAAGAGACCCAGTACTTC. Full variable domain (remainder filled in from reference TRBV7-2 and TRBJ2-5): GAGVSQSPSNKVTEKGKDVELRCDPISGHTALYWYRQSLGQGLEFLIYFQGNSAPDKSGLPSDRFSAERTGGSVSTLTIQRTQQEDSAVYLCASSRGLAGQETQYFGPGTRLLVL.